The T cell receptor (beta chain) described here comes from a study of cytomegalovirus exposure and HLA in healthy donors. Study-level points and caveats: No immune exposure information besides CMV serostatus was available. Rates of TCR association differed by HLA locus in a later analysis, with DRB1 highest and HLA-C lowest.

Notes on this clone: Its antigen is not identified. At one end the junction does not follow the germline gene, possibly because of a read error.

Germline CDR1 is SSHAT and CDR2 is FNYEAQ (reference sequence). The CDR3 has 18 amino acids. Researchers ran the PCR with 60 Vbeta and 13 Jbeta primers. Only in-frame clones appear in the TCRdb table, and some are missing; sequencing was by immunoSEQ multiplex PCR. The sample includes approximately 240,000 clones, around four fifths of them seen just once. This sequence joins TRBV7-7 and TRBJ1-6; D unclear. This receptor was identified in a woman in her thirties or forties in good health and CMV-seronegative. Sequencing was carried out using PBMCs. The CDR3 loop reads CASSLALWRGVGNSPLHF. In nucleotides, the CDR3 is TGTGCTAGCAGCTTAGCCCTATGGCGGGGAGTTGGTAATTCACCCCTCCACTTT.